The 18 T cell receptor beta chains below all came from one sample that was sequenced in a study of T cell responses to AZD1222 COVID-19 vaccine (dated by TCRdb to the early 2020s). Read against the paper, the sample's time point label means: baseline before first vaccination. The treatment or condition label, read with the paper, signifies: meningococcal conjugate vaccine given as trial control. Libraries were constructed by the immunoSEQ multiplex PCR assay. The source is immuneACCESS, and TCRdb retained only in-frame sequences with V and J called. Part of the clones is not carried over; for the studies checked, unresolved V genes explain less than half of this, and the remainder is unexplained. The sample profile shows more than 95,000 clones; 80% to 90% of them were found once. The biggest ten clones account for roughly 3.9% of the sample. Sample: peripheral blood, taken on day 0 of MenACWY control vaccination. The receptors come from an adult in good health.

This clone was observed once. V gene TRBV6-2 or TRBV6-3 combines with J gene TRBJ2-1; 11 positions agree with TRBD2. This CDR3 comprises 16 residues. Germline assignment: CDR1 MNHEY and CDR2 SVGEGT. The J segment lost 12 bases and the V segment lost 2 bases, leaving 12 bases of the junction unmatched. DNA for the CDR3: TGTGCCAGCAGTTACGGACCTGCTAGCGGGGGGCAGGGGCAGTTCTTC. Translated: CASSYGPASGGQGQFF.

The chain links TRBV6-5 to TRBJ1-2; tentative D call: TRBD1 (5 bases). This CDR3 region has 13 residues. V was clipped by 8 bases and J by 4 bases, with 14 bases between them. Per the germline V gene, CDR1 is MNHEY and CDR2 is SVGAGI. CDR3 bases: TGTGCCAGCCTACAGGTTTCGGGCTATGGCTACACCTTC. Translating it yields CASLQVSGYGYTF.

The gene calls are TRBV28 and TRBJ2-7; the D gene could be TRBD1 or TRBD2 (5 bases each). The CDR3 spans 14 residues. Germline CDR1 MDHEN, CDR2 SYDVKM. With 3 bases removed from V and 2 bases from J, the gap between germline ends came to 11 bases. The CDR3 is CASSFQGPPYEQYF. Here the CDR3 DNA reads TGTGCCAGCAGTTTTCAGGGACCCCCCTACGAGCAGTACTTC.

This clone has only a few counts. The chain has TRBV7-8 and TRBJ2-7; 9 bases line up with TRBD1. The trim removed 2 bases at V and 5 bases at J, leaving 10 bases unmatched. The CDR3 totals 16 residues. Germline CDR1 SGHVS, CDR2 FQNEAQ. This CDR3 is CASSLFVGQGFHEQYF. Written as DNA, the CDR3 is TGTGCCAGCAGCTTATTCGTCGGACAGGGGTTCCACGAGCAGTACTTC.

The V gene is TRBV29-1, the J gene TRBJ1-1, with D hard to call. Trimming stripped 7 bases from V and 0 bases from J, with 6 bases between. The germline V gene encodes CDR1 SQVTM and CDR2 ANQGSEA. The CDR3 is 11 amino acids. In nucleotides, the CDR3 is TGCAGCGCCCGGATGAACACTGAAGCTTTCTTT. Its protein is CSARMNTEAFF.

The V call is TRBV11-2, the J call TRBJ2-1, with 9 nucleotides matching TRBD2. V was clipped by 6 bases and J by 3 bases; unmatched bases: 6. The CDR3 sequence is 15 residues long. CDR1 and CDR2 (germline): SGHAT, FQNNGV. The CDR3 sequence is CASRDPSGVYNEQFF. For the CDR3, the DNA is TGTGCCAGCAGGGATCCTAGCGGGGTCTACAATGAGCAGTTCTTC. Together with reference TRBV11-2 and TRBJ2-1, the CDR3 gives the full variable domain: EAGVAQSPRYKIIEKRQSVAFWCNPISGHATLYWYQQILGQGPKLLIQFQNNGVVDDSQLPKDRFSAERLKGVDSTLKIQPAKLEDSAVYLCASRDPSGVYNEQFFGPGTRLTVL.

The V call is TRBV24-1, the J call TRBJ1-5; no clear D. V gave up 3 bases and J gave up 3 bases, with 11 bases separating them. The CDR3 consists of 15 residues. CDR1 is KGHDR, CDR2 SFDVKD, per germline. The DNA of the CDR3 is TGTGCCACCAGTGATCCCCGGGTCCCCAATCAGCCCCAGCATTTT. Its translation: CATSDPRVPNQPQHF.

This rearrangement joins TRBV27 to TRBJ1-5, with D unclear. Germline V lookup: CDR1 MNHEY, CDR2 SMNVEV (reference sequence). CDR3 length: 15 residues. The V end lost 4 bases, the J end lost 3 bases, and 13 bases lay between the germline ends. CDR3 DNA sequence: TGTGCCAGCAGTTCGGCGGTTAAGGTCAATCAGCCCCAGCATTTT. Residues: CASSSAVKVNQPQHF.

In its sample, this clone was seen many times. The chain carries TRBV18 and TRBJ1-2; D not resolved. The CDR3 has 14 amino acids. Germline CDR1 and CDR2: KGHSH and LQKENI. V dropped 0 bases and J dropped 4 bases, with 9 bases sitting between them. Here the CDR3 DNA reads TGTGCCAGCTCACCACCAACAGCGGTCTATGGCTACACCTTC. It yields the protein CASSPPTAVYGYTF.

The CDR3 is CASSLLGRQGVGGNTIYF. The DNA of the CDR3 is TGCGCCAGCAGCTTGTTAGGGCGACAGGGCGTAGGTGGAAACACCATATATTTT. This sequence joins TRBV5-1 and TRBJ1-3, with 7 nucleotides matching TRBD1. V shed 1 base, J shed 3 bases, and the junction held 13 bases outside the gene matches. This CDR3 spans 18 amino acids. Germline assignment: CDR1 SGHRS and CDR2 YFSETQ.

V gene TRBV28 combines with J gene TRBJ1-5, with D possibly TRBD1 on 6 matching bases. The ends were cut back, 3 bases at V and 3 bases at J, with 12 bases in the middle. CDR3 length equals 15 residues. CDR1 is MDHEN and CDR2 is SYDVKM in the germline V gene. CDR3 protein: CASSFIGGPNQPQHF. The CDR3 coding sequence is TGTGCCAGCAGTTTCATAGGGGGACCCAATCAGCCCCAGCATTTT.

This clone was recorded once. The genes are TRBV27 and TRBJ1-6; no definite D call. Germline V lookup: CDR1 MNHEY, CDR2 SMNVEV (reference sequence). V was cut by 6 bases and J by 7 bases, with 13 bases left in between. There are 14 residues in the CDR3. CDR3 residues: CASSTGLQNSPLHF. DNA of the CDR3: TGTGCCAGCAGCACCGGACTGCAGAATTCACCCCTCCACTTT.

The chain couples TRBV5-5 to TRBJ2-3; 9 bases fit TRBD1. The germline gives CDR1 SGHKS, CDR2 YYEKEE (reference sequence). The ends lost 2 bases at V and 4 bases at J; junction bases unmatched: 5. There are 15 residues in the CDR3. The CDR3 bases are TGTGCCAGCAGCTTTGTGGGACAGGGAGCAGATACGCAGTATTTT. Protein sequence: CASSFVGQGADTQYF. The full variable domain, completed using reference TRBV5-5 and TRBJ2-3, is DAGVTQSPTHLIKTRGQQVTLRCSPISGHKSVSWYQQVLGQGPQFIFQYYEKEERGRGNFPDRFSARQFPNYSSELNVNALLLGDSALYLCASSFVGQGADTQYFGPGTRLTVL.

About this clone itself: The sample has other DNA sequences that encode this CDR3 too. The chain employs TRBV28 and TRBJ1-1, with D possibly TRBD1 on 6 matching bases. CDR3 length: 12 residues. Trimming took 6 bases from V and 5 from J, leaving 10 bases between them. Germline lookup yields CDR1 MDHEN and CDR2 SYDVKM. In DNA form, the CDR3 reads TGTGCCAGCAGGCTACAGGGTACTGAAGCTTTCTTT. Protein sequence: CASRLQGTEAFF.

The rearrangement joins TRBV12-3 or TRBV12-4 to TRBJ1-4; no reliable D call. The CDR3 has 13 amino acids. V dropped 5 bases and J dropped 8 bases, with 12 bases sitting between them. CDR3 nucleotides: TGTGCCAGCAGTGCTTCTTATGGGGAAAAACTGTTTTTT. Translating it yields CASSASYGEKLFF.

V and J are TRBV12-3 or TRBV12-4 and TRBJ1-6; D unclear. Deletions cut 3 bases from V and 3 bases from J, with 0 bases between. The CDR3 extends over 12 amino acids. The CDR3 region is CASSFYNSPLHF. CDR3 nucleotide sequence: TGTGCCAGCAGTTTCTATAATTCACCCCTCCACTTT.

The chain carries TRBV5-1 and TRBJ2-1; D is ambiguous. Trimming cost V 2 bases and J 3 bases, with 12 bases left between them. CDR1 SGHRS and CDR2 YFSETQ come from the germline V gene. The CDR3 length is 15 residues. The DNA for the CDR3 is TGCGCCAGCAGCTTTGGGCAACAGCACTACAATGAGCAGTTCTTC. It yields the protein CASSFGQQHYNEQFF.

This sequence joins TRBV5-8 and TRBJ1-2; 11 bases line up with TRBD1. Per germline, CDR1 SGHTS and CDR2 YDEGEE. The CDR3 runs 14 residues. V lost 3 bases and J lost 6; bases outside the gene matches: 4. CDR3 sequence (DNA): TGTGCCAGCAGCTCGGACAGGGGGCGGCATGGCTACACCTTC. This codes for CASSSDRGRHGYTF.